Below, one T cell receptor (beta chain) is given with its context. The record originates from a study of cytomegalovirus exposure and HLA in healthy donors. The study ran its PCR with 60 Vbeta and 13 Jbeta primers. Assay used: immunoSEQ multiplex PCR; TCRdb lists only in-frame clones, some missing. The table includes fewer than 140,000 clones, around four fifths detected once. The V end was cut by 8 bases, the J end by 0 bases, with 7 bases between. The CDR3 loop spans 12 amino acids. Germline values: CDR1 LNHDA, CDR2 SQIVND (reference sequence). This TCR was recovered from a man aged 50 to 59 in good health and CMV-seronegative. This rearrangement joins TRBV19 to TRBJ1-1; D call uncertain. The sequenced sample consisted of PBMCs. CDR3 residues: CASGLMNTEAFF. The CDR3 DNA reads TGTGCCAGTGGACTCATGAACACTGAAGCTTTCTTT.